This T cell receptor (beta chain) was found in a study of T cells expressing NK-cell markers. About the research overall: Repertoire data for TCR beta were derived from sorted T cells (CD3+CD56+NKG2C+, CD3+CD56+NKG2C- and CD3+CD56-NKG2C+). Findings of the study overall: Six or seven donors carried dominant NKG2C+ clonotypes that made up roughly 1.0-7.0% of their CD8+ T cells.

The CDR3 sequence is 13 residues long. CDR1 and CDR2 from the germline V gene are SGDLS and YYNGEE. With the 5' RACE reads reprocessed, TCRdb shows one record per CDR3 protein and no DNA. Its clone listing holds about 550,000 distinct CDR3 sequences. For this clonotype: What it recognizes is unknown.

The TCR was taken from a man between 18 and 35 years old in good health. Sequences were obtained from blood T cells: a sorted CD56 or NKG2C T cell subset, CD4+ or CD8+ T cells, or bulk PBMC T cells (not recorded which). This chain links TRBV9 with TRBJ2-7. The chain's CDR3 is CASSRTDYYEQYF.